Here is one TCR beta chain with its context. Only in-frame clones appear in the TCRdb table, and some are missing; sequencing was by immunoSEQ multiplex PCR. Of 300,000 to 350,000 clones in the sample, 80% to 90% were seen once. The sample is drawn from a study of Ad26.COV2.S vaccination and SARS-CoV-2 variants. Treatment specified: 19 received Ad26.COV2.S at low or high dose, single or two shots; about 5 received placebo; per-sample allocation not given. Specimen acquisition occurred on day 63 following the initial vaccine or placebo injection. The individual, an adult aged 18-55 years, was a donor in Boston. From germline, CDR1 is SNHLY and CDR2 FYNNEI. The CDR3 has 13 residues. Trimming shortened V by 6 bases and J by 0 bases, and 7 bases separated the two germline ends.

The chain combines TRBV2 with TRBJ2-3; TRBD1 might be the D (5 bases). This clonotype was sampled from a person aged 18 to 59 who received the Ad26.COV2.S COVID-19 vaccine or a placebo. The input for sequencing was peripheral blood, taken in a trial of Ad26.COV2.S vaccine versus placebo. The CDR3 region is CASRGASTDTQYF. The CDR3, as DNA: TGTGCCAGCAGAGGGGCCAGCACAGATACGCAGTATTTT. Full variable domain (rest looked up from reference TRBV2 and TRBJ2-3): EPEVTQTPSHQVTQMGQEVILRCVPISNHLYFYWYRQILGQKVEFLVSFYNNEISEKSEIFDDQFSVERPDGSNFTLKIRSTKLEDSAMYFCASRGASTDTQYFGPGTRLTVL.